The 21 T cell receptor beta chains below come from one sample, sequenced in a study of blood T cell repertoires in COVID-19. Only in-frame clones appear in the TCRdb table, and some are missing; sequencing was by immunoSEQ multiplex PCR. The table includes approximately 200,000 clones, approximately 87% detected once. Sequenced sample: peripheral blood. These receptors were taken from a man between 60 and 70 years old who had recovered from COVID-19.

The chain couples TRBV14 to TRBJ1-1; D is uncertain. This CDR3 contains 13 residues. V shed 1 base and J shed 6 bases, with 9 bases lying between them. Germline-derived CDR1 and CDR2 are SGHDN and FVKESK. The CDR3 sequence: CASSQAGGSEAFF. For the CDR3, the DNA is TGTGCCAGCAGCCAAGCCGGAGGATCTGAAGCTTTCTTT.

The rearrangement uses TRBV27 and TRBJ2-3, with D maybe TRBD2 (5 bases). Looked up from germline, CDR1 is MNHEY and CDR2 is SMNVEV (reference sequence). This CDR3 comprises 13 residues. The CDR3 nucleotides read TGTGTGGTGTCCGGGGTGGGGACAGATACGCAGTATTTT. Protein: CVVSGVGTDTQYF.

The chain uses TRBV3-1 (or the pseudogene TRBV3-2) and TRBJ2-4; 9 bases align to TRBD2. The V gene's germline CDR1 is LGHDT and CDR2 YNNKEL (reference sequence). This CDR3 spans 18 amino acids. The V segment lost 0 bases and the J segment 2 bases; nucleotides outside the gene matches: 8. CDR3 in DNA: TGTGCCAGCAGCCAAGACGTGGGACTAGCATCAACCAAAAACATTCAGTACTTC. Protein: CASSQDVGLASTKNIQYF.

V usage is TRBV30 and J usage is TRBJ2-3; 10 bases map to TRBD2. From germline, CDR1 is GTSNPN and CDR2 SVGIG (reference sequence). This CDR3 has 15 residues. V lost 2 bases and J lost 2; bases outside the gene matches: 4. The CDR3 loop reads CAWSLSGGFTDTQYF. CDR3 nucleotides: TGTGCCTGGAGTCTTAGCGGGGGGTTCACAGATACGCAGTATTTT.

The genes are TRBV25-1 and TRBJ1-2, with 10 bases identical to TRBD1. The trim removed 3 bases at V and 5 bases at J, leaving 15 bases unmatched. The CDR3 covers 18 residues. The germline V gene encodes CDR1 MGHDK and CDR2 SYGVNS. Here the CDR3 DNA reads TGTGCCAGCAGTGACCACCACTTGGGGACAGGGGAGTTATATGGCTACACCTTC. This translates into CASSDHHLGTGELYGYTF.

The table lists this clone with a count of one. The CDR3 DNA is TGTGCCAGCAGCTTAGTGGGGACAGCTAGAAGTGAGCAGTTCTTC. Amino acids: CASSLVGTARSEQFF. This chain links TRBV7-9 with TRBJ2-1, with TRBD1 matching 7 bases. V gave up 1 base and J gave up 9 bases; unmatched junction bases: 9. The CDR3 length is 15 residues. Germline V CDR1 and CDR2: SEHNR, FQNEAQ (reference sequence).

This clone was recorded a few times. CDR3 sequence: CASTVNTEAFF. The DNA for the CDR3 is TGTGCCAGCACCGTGAACACTGAAGCTTTCTTT. The chain is built from TRBV28 and TRBJ1-1; no clear D gene. CDR1 MDHEN and CDR2 SYDVKM come from the germline V gene. There are 11 residues in the CDR3. The V end was cut by 7 bases, the J end by 0 bases, with 3 bases between.

CDR3 sequence: CASSPRTGYVHGYTF. The CDR3 DNA reads TGTGCCAGCAGCCCCAGAACAGGGTACGTGCATGGCTACACCTTC. The chain employs TRBV7-2 and TRBJ1-2, with TRBD1 as a possible D gene (6 bases). Germline-derived CDR1 and CDR2 are SGHTA and FQGNSA. The CDR3 is made up of 15 amino acids. V was cut by 5 bases and J by 6 bases, with 19 bases left in between.

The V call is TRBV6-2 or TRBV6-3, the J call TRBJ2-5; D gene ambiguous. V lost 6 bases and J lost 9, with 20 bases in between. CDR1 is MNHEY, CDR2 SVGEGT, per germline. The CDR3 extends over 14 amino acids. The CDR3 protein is CASSRSGSLLAQYF. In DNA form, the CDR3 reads TGTGCCAGCAGCCGCTCAGGCTCCCTGTTGGCCCAGTACTTC.

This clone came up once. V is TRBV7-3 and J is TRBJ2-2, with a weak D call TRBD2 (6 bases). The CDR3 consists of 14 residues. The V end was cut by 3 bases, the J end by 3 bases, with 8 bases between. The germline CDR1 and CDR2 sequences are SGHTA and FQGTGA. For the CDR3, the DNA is TGTGCCAGCAGCTTGGGGGGATACACCGGGGAGCTGTTTTTT. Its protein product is CASSLGGYTGELFF.

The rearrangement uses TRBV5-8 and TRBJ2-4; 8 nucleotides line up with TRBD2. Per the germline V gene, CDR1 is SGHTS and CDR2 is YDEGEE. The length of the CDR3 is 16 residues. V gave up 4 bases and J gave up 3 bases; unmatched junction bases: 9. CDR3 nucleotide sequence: TGTGCCAGCAGCGCCTACGGGGGGGCCGGCAAAAACATTCAGTACTTC. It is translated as CASSAYGGAGKNIQYF.

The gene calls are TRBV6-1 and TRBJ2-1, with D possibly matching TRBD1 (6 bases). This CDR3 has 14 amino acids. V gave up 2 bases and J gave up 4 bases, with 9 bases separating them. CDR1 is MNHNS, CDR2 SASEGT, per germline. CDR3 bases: TGTGCCAGCAGTGAAAGGGGGTTATACAATGAGCAGTTCTTC. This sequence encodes CASSERGLYNEQFF.

For the CDR3, the DNA is TGTGCCAGCAGCCATCCGGGGATGGGCGAAAAACTGTTTTTT. This encodes CASSHPGMGEKLFF. This chain joins TRBV3-1 (or the pseudogene TRBV3-2) and TRBJ1-4; no reliable D call. V was clipped by 3 bases and J by 8 bases, with 13 bases between them. CDR3 length: 14 residues. Germline CDR1 LGHDT, CDR2 YNNKEL (reference sequence).

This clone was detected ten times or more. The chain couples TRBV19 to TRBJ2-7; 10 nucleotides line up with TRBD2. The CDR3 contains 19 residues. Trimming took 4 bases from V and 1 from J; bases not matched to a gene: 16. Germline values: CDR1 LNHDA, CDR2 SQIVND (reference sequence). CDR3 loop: CASSTKALAGAGGSYEQYF. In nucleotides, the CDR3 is TGTGCCAGTAGTACCAAGGCCCTAGCGGGAGCCGGGGGGTCCTACGAGCAGTACTTC.

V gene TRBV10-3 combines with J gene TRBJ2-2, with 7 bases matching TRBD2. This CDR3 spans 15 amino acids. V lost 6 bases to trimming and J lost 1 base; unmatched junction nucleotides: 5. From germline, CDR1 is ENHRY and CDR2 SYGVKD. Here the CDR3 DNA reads TGTGCCATCAGAACTAGCGCTCAGAACACCGGGGAGCTGTTTTTT. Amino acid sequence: CAIRTSAQNTGELFF.

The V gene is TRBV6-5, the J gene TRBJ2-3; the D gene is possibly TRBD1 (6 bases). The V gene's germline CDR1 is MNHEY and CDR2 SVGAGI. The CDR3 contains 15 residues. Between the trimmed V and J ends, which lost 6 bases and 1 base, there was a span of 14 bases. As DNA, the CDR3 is TGTGCCAGCAGCCTACAGGGCTTGCGCACAGATACGCAGTATTTT. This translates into CASSLQGLRTDTQYF.

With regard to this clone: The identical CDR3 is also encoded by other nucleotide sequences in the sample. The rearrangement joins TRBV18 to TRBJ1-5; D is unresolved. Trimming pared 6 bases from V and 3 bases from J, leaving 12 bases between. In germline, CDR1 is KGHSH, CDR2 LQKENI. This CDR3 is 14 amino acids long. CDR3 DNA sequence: TGTGCCAGCTCCCAGTGGGGAGACAATCAGCCCCAGCATTTT. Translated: CASSQWGDNQPQHF. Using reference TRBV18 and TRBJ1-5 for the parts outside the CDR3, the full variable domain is NAGVMQNPRHLVRRRGQEARLRCSPMKGHSHVYWYRQLPEEGLKFMVYLQKENIIDESGMPKERFSAEFPKEGPSILRIQQVVRGDSAAYFCASSQWGDNQPQHFGDGTRLSIL.

CDR3 protein: CASIRTGGNWEQYF. Written as DNA, the CDR3 is TGTGCCAGCATCAGGACAGGGGGGAACTGGGAGCAGTACTTC. The chain is built from TRBV28 and TRBJ2-7; 10 nucleotides match TRBD1. J was trimmed by 7 bases and V by 7 bases; bases with no gene match: 10. Germline V gene sequence: CDR1 MDHEN, CDR2 SYDVKM. The CDR3 covers 14 residues. The full variable domain, its missing parts supplied by reference TRBV28 and TRBJ2-7, is DVKVTQSSRYLVKRTGEKVFLECVQDMDHENMFWYRQDPGLGLRLIYFSYDVKMKEKGDIPEGYSVSREKKERFSLILESASTNQTSMYLCASIRTGGNWEQYFGPGTRLTVT.

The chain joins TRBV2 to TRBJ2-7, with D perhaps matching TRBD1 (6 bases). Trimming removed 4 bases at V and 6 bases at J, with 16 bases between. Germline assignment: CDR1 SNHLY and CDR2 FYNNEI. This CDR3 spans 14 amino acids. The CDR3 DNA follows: TGTGCCAGCAGTGGACAGGTCCCCTTAGTCGAGCAGTACTTC. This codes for CASSGQVPLVEQYF. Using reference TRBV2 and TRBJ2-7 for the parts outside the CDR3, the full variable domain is EPEVTQTPSHQVTQMGQEVILRCVPISNHLYFYWYRQILGQKVEFLVSFYNNEISEKSEIFDDQFSVERPDGSNFTLKIRSTKLEDSAMYFCASSGQVPLVEQYFGPGTRLTVT.

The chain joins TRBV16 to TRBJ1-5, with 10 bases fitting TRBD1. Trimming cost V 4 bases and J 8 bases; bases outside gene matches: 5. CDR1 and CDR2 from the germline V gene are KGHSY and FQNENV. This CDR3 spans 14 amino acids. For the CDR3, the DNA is TGTGCCAGCAGCCGCCCGGGACAGGGGAAGCCCCAGCATTTT. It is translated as CASSRPGQGKPQHF.

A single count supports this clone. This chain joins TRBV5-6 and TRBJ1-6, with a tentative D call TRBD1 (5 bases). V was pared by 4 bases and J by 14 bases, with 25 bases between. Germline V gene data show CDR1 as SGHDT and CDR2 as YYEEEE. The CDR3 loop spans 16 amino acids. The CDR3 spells CASSPLGAGDRGALHF. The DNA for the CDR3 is TGTGCCAGCAGCCCCCTCGGGGCCGGGGACCGCGGGGCCCTCCACTTT.